The 18 T cell receptor beta chains below all came from one sample that was sequenced in a study of beta chain features in type 1 diabetes. The sequenced template was cDNA made from the entire isolated RNA. Profiling relied on immunoSEQ multiplex PCR, and the TCRdb table lists in-frame clones only, not all of them. The sample has just over 450,000 clones; 30% are singletons. Sequencing was performed on naive CD4+ T cells from blood. The receptors come from a man between 18 and 29 years old in good health.

This clone was counted between two and nine times. The chain is built from TRBV29-1 and TRBJ2-7, with D perhaps matching TRBD2 (6 bases). CDR3 size: 17 residues. The germline V gene encodes CDR1 SQVTM and CDR2 ANQGSEA. Trimming cost V 6 bases and J 5 bases, with 29 bases left between them. This CDR3 reads CSVGAAARGTFFHEQYF. CDR3 nucleotide sequence: TGCAGCGTCGGAGCGGCCGCTCGGGGGACCTTTTTCCACGAGCAGTACTTC.

This clone was found a few times. V gene TRBV10-2 combines with J gene TRBJ2-7; 8 bases fit TRBD2. With 6 bases clipped from V and 7 bases from J, the junction kept 8 bases outside the gene matches. Looked up from germline, CDR1 is WSHSY and CDR2 is SAAADI. The CDR3 is 13 amino acids. The CDR3 DNA is TGCGCCAGCAGAGATACGGGAGGGCTGGAGCAGTACTTC. Protein sequence: CASRDTGGLEQYF.

The chain carries TRBV9 and TRBJ2-5; 12 bases align to TRBD2. This CDR3 spans 16 amino acids. V shed 0 bases, J shed 5 bases, and the junction held 5 bases outside the gene matches. Germline CDR1 reads SGDLS; CDR2 reads YYNGEE. The CDR3 DNA reads as TGTGCCAGCAGCGTAGGGACTAGCGGGATCCGCGAGACCCAGTACTTC. Residues: CASSVGTSGIRETQYF.

The sample holds a few counts of this clone. The V call is TRBV7-9, the J call TRBJ2-4; 10 nucleotides align to TRBD2. The V and J ends lost 3 bases and 7 bases, in that order; junction bases with no gene match: 0. The germline V gene encodes CDR1 SEHNR and CDR2 FQNEAQ (reference sequence). This CDR3 has 13 amino acids. Here the CDR3 DNA reads TGTGCCAGCAGCTTGACTAGCGGGAACATTCAGTACTTC. The encoded protein is CASSLTSGNIQYF.

Only a few counts were recorded for this clone. V is TRBV4-3 and J is TRBJ2-3; 8 positions agree with TRBD1. V lost 4 bases and J lost 2; bases outside the gene matches: 8. This CDR3 region has 16 residues. CDR1 LGHNA and CDR2 YSLEER come from the germline V gene. CDR3 in DNA: TGCGCCAGCAGCCCTCGGACAGGGTATTACACAGATACGCAGTATTTT. Translation gives CASSPRTGYYTDTQYF.

Points on this clone: The sample has other DNA sequences that encode this CDR3 too. The chain uses TRBV30 and TRBJ2-7; D is undetermined. With 4 bases removed from V and 0 bases from J, the gap between germline ends came to 4 bases. CDR1 is GTSNPN, CDR2 SVGIG, per germline (reference sequence). The CDR3 has 11 residues. CDR3: CAWTDSYEQYF. CDR3 in DNA: TGTGCCTGGACGGACTCCTACGAGCAGTACTTC.

At least ten counts were recorded for this clone. This chain uses TRBV7-2 with TRBJ2-7, with 9 positions matching TRBD2. Germline V gives CDR1 SGHTA, CDR2 FQGNSA. V dropped 3 bases and J dropped 4; count of bases not matched to a gene: 4. The CDR3 length is 14 residues. The CDR3 DNA reads TGTGCCAGCAGCTTTAGCGGGGGTGTATACGAGCAGTACTTC. Protein sequence: CASSFSGGVYEQYF.

In this sample, this clone turned up a few times. This sequence joins TRBV29-1 and TRBJ2-7, with 9 nucleotides matching TRBD2. Trimming removed 6 bases from V and 5 bases from J; junction bases left unmatched: 17. CDR3 length equals 16 residues. CDR1 SQVTM and CDR2 ANQGSEA come from the germline V gene. The CDR3 nucleotides read TGCAGCGTGGCCATGCGGGAGGGCATAAAATGGGACGAGCAGTACTTC. Protein product: CSVAMREGIKWDEQYF.

This clone occurred a few times. V gene TRBV7-9 combines with J gene TRBJ2-7; 9 positions match TRBD1. V shed 5 bases and J 2 bases; nucleotides not matched to a gene: 7. The CDR3 is made up of 15 amino acids. CDR1 SEHNR and CDR2 FQNEAQ come from the germline V gene (reference sequence). The CDR3 DNA sequence: TGTGCCAGCAGCCTGGACAGGGGACCAACCTACGAGCAGTACTTC. Translating gives CASSLDRGPTYEQYF. Full variable domain (rest looked up from reference TRBV7-9 and TRBJ2-7): DTGVSQNPRHKITKRGQNVTFRCDPISEHNRLYWYRQTLGQGPEFLTYFQNEAQLEKSRLLSDRFSAERPKGSFSTLEIQRTEQGDSAMYLCASSLDRGPTYEQYFGPGTRLTVT.

This clone has a handful of counts. DNA of the CDR3: TGTGCCAGCAGACTCGGAGGGGGAGGGGATACGCAGTATTTT. It is translated as CASRLGGGGDTQYF. The chain joins TRBV28 to TRBJ2-3, with a tentative D call TRBD2 (7 bases). V was cut by 6 bases and J by 6 bases, with 16 bases left in between. CDR1 is MDHEN, CDR2 SYDVKM, per germline. The CDR3 totals 14 residues.

This clone was found a few times. The J gene is TRBJ2-3, the V gene TRBV29-1, with 9 bases matching TRBD2. Germline CDR1 is SQVTM and CDR2 is ANQGSEA. This CDR3 spans 15 amino acids. V dropped 1 base and J dropped 4; count of bases not matched to a gene: 6. This chain's CDR3 is CSVEALAGKPDTQYF. In DNA, the CDR3 is TGCAGCGTTGAAGCCCTAGCGGGAAAGCCAGATACGCAGTATTTT.

This clone showed up just a few times. J is TRBJ2-7 and V is TRBV4-2; no firm D call. CDR1 is LGHNA and CDR2 is YNFKEQ in the germline V gene. Trimming took 4 bases from V and 2 from J, leaving 9 bases between them. The CDR3 consists of 13 residues. This CDR3 is CASSPRATYEQYF. CDR3 in DNA: TGTGCCAGCAGCCCGCGTGCGACCTACGAGCAGTACTTC.

The rearrangement links TRBV4-1 to TRBJ2-5; the match to TRBD1 covers 9 bases. Losses at the gene ends were 2 bases for V and 6 bases for J; bases not matched to a gene: 13. Germline V gene sequence: CDR1 MGHRA, CDR2 YSYEKL. The CDR3 has 17 amino acids. The CDR3, as DNA: TGCGCCAGCAGCCAACTATCACCGGGACAGGGAATACAGACCCAGTACTTC. It translates to CASSQLSPGQGIQTQYF.

This clone was seen a few times. The V call is TRBV5-1, the J call TRBJ2-5; TRBD1 agrees at 7 bases. The V and J ends lost 3 bases and 2 bases, in that order; junction bases with no gene match: 7. The CDR3 extends over 15 amino acids. Looked up from germline, CDR1 is SGHRS and CDR2 is YFSETQ. CDR3 in DNA: TGCGCCAGCAGCTGGCAGTCGACAGGGCAAGAGACCCAGTACTTC. It codes for CASSWQSTGQETQYF.

This clone was counted only a few times. At the DNA level, this CDR3 is encoded by other sequences in the same sample as well. The genes are TRBV29-1 and TRBJ1-5; D may be TRBD1 (6 bases). From germline, CDR1 is SQVTM and CDR2 ANQGSEA. This CDR3 contains 12 residues. V lost 7 bases to trimming and J lost 2 bases, with 9 bases between them. The CDR3 loop reads CSARTGNQPQHF. The CDR3 coding sequence is TGCAGCGCTAGGACAGGCAATCAGCCCCAGCATTTT.

This clone has just a few counts. A junction boundary mismatches the germline segment, possibly from a read error. This chain uses TRBV7-2 with TRBJ2-3; D possibly corresponds to TRBD2 (6 bases). The length of the CDR3 is 15 residues. The V gene's germline CDR1 is SGHTA and CDR2 FQGNSA. The CDR3 DNA sequence: TGTGCCAGCAGTTTAGCGACTAGTGGCACAGATACGCAGTATTTT. Residues: CASSLATSGTDTQYF.

The chain recombines TRBV19 with TRBJ1-4; 9 bases are shared with TRBD1. The ends lost 6 bases at V and 9 bases at J; junction bases unmatched: 11. The CDR3 runs to 15 residues. In germline, CDR1 is LNHDA, CDR2 SQIVND (reference sequence). The CDR3 DNA sequence: TGTGCCAGTAGCTCAACGGGACAGGGAGGCAAAAAACTGTTTTTT. It translates to CASSSTGQGGKKLFF.

This clone occurred a few times. The chain is built from TRBV6-5 and TRBJ2-1; no definite D call. The CDR3 has 14 amino acids. Between the trimmed V and J ends, which lost 4 bases and 0 bases, there was a span of 7 bases. Germline V lookup: CDR1 MNHEY, CDR2 SVGAGI. CDR3: CASSLQSSYNEQFF. CDR3 sequence (DNA): TGTGCCAGCAGTTTACAGAGCTCCTACAATGAGCAGTTCTTC.